This record concerns one TCR beta chain sequence. Trimming left V 7 bases short and J 5 bases short, with 15 bases between. Germline CDR1 and CDR2: MDHEN and SYDVKM. This CDR3 comprises 15 residues. The data derive from a study of blood T cell repertoires in COVID-19. Turning to the study itself: Researchers got acute and convalescent COVID-19 samples from the United States, Italy and Spain. From T cells, B-cell-depleted T cells, or PBMCs came the material, which was cDNA or gDNA.

Per the authors' pipeline: How many nucleated cells were present was estimated from reference gene primer amplification. TCRdb keeps only in-frame clones here, not all; method: immunoSEQ multiplex PCR. V and J calls and clone size are copied from that table; D and trimming were computed from the DNA. The repertoire holds about 240,000 clones, more than 75% seen once, with approximately 13% in the top ten. The TCR was taken from an older man with acute or convalescent COVID-19. The rearrangement uses TRBV28 and TRBJ1-6; D call uncertain. Material: peripheral blood. The CDR3 region has the DNA TGTGCCAGCACCCCGGCAGGAGGGAATAATTCACCCCTCCACTTT. Amino acid sequence: CASTPAGGNNSPLHF.